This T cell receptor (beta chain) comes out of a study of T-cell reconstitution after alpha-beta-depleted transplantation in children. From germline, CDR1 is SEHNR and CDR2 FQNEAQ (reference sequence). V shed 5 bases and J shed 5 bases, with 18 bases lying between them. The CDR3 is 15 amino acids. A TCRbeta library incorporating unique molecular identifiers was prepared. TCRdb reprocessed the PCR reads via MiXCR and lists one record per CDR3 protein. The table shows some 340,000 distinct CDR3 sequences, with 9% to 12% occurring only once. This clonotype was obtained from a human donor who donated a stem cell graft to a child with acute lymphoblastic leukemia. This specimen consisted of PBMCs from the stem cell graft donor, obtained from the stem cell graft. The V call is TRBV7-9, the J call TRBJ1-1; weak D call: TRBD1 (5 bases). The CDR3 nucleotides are TGTGCCAGCAGCCCGACTATGAACAGGTTGACTGAAGCTTTCTTT. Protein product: CASSPTMNRLTEAFF. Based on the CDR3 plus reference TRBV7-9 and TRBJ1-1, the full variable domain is DTGVSQNPRHKITKRGQNVTFRCDPISEHNRLYWYRQTLGQGPEFLTYFQNEAQLEKSRLLSDRFSAERPKGSFSTLEIQRTEQGDSAMYLCASSPTMNRLTEAFFGQGTRLTVV.